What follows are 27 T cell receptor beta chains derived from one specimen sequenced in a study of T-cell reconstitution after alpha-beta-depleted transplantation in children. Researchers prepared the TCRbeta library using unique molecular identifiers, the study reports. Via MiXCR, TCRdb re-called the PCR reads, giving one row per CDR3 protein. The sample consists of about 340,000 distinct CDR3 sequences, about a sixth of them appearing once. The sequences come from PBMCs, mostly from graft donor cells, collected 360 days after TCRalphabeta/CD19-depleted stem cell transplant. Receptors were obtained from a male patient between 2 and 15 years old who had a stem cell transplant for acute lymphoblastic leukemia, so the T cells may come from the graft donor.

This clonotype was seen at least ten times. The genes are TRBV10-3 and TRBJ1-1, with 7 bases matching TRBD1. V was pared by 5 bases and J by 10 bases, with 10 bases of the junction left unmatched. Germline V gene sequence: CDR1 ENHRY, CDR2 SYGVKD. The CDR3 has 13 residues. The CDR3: CAISYHDREGAFF. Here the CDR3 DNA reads TGTGCCATCAGTTACCACGACAGGGAGGGAGCTTTCTTT.

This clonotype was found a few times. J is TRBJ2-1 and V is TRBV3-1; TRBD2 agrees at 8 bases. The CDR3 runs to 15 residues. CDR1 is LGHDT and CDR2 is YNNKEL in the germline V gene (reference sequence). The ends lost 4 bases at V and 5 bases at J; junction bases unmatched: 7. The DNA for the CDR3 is TGTGCCAGCAGCCCAGCGGGAGTGAGGGACAATGAGCAGTTCTTC. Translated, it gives CASSPAGVRDNEQFF.

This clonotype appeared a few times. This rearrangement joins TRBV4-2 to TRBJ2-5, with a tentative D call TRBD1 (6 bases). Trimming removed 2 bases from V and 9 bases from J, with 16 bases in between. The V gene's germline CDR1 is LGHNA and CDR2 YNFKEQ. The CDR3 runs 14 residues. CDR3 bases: TGTGCCAGCAGCCAAAATACAGGGAGTAGGGCCCAGTACTTC. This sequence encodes CASSQNTGSRAQYF.

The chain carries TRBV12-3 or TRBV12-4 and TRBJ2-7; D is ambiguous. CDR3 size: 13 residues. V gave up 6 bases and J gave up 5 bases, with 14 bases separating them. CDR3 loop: CASSFHSGNEQYF. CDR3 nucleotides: TGTGCCAGCAGCTTCCACAGTGGGAACGAGCAGTACTTC.

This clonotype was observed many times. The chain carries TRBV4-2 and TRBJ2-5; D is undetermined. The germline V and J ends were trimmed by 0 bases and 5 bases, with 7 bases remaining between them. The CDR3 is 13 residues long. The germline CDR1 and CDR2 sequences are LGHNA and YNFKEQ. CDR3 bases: TGTGCCAGCAGCCAAGACCCGAGGGAGACCCAGTACTTC. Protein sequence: CASSQDPRETQYF.

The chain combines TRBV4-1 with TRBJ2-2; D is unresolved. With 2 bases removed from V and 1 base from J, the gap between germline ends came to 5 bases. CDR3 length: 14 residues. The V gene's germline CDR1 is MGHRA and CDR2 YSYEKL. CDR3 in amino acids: CASSQLMNTGELFF. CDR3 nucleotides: TGCGCCAGCAGCCAACTTATGAACACCGGGGAGCTGTTTTTT.

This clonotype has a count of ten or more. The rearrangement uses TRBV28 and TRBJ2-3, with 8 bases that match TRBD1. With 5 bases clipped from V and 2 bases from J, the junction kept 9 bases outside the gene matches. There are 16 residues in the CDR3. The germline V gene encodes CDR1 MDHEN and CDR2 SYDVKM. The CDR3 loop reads CASSVKAGGVTDTQYF. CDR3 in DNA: TGTGCCAGCAGTGTAAAGGCAGGGGGCGTCACAGATACGCAGTATTTT. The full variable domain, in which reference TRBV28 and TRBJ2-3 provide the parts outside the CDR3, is DVKVTQSSRYLVKRTGEKVFLECVQDMDHENMFWYRQDPGLGLRLIYFSYDVKMKEKGDIPEGYSVSREKKERFSLILESASTNQTSMYLCASSVKAGGVTDTQYFGPGTRLTVL.

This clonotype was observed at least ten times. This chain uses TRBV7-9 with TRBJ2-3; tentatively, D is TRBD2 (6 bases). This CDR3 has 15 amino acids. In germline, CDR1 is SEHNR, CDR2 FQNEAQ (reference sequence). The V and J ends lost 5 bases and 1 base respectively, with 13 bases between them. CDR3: CASSRERRGTDTQYF. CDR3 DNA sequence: TGTGCCAGCAGCCGGGAGAGGCGGGGCACAGATACGCAGTATTTT.

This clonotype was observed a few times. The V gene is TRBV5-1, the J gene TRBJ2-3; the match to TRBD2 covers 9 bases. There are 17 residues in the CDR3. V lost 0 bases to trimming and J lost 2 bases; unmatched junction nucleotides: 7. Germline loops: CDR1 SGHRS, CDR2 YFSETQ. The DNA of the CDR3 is TGCGCCAGCAGCTTGGGTGCGGGAGGGCGGACCACAGATACGCAGTATTTT. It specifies CASSLGAGGRTTDTQYF.

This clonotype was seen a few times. The chain's CDR3 is CASSLGTDYEQYF. The CDR3 coding sequence is TGCGCCAGCAGCTTGGGGACAGACTACGAGCAGTACTTC. The chain couples TRBV5-1 to TRBJ2-7; a possible D gene is TRBD1 (6 bases). The germline gives CDR1 SGHRS, CDR2 YFSETQ. V was cut by 0 bases and J by 3 bases, with 7 bases left in between. The CDR3 covers 13 residues.

CDR3: CASNSILAGPTYEQYF. As DNA, the CDR3 is TGTGCCAGCAACAGTATACTAGCAGGGCCTACCTACGAGCAGTACTTC. The chain recombines TRBV28 with TRBJ2-7, with D tentatively TRBD2 (6 bases). The CDR3 covers 16 residues. From germline, CDR1 is MDHEN and CDR2 SYDVKM. V was shortened by 7 bases and J by 2 bases, with 21 bases between the two germline ends. The variable domain in full, with the rest retrieved from reference TRBV28 and TRBJ2-7, is DVKVTQSSRYLVKRTGEKVFLECVQDMDHENMFWYRQDPGLGLRLIYFSYDVKMKEKGDIPEGYSVSREKKERFSLILESASTNQTSMYLCASNSILAGPTYEQYFGPGTRLTVT.

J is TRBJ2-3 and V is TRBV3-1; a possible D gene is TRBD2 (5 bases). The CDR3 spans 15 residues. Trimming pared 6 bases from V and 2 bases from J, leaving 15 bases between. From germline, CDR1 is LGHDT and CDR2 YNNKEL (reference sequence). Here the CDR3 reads CASRPSWMITDTQYF. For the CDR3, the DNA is TGTGCCAGCAGACCTAGCTGGATGATCACAGATACGCAGTATTTT.

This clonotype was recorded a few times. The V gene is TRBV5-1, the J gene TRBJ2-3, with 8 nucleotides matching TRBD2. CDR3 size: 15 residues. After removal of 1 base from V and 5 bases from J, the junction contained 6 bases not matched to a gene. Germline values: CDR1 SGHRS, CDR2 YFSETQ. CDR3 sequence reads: CASSLPSGGVDTQYF. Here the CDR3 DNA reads TGCGCCAGCAGCTTGCCCTCGGGAGGGGTAGATACGCAGTATTTT.

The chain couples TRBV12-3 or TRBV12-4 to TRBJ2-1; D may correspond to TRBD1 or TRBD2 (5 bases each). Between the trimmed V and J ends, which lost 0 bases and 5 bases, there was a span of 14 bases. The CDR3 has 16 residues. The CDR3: CASSLAPGRPDNEQFF. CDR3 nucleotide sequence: TGTGCCAGCAGTTTAGCGCCAGGGAGACCCGACAATGAGCAGTTCTTC.

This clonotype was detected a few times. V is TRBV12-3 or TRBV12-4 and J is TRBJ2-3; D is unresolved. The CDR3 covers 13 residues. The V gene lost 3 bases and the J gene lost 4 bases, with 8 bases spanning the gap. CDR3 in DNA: TGTGCCAGCAGTTTGAGTTTGGCAGATACGCAGTATTTT. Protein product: CASSLSLADTQYF.

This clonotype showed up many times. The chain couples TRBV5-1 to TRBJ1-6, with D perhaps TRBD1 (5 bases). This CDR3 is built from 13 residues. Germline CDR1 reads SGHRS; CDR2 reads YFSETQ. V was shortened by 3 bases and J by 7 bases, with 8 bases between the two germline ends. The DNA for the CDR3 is TGCGCCAGCAGCTCGACAGTAAATTCACCCCTCCACTTT. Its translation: CASSSTVNSPLHF. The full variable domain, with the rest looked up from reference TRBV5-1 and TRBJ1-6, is KAGVTQTPRYLIKTRGQQVTLSCSPISGHRSVSWYQQTPGQGLQFLFEYFSETQRNKGNFPGRFSGRQFSNSRSEMNVSTLELGDSALYLCASSSTVNSPLHFGNGTRLTVT.

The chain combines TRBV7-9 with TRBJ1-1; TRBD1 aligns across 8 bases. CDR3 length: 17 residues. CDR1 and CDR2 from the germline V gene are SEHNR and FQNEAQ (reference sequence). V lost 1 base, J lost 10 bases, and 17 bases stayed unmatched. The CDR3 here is CASSLGDRDRQYSGAFF. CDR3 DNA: TGTGCCAGCAGCTTAGGGGACCGGGACAGGCAATACTCGGGAGCTTTCTTT.

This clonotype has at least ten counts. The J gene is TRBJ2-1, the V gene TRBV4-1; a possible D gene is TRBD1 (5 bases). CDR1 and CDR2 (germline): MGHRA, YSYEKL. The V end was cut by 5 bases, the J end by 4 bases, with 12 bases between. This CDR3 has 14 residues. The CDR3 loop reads CASSEKGSYNEQFF. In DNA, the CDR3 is TGCGCCAGCAGCGAAAAGGGGTCTTACAATGAGCAGTTCTTC.

The CDR3 sequence: CASSLGVYQETQYF. The CDR3 DNA follows: TGCGCCAGCAGCTTGGGGGTCTATCAAGAGACCCAGTACTTC. The chain joins TRBV5-1 to TRBJ2-5; D gene uncertain. This CDR3 has 14 amino acids. V was shortened by 0 bases and J by 2 bases, with 8 bases between the two germline ends. Looked up from germline, CDR1 is SGHRS and CDR2 is YFSETQ.

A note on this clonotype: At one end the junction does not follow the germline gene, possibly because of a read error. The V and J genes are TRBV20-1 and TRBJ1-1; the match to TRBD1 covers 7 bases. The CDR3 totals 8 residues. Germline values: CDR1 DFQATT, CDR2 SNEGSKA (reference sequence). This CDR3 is CSATDRAW. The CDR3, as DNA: TGCAGTGCCACCGACAGGGCCTGG.

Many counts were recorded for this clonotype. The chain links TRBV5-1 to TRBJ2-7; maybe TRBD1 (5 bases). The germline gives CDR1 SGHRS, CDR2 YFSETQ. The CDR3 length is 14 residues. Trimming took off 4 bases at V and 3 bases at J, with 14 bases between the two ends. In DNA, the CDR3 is TGCGCCAGCAGCCTGAGCCTACAGGTCTACGAGCAGTACTTC. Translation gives CASSLSLQVYEQYF.

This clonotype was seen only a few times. CDR3 in DNA: TGTGCCAGCAGTTTATTGCGGAGAGACAATGAGCAGTTCTTC. It is translated as CASSLLRRDNEQFF. The chain links TRBV12-3 or TRBV12-4 to TRBJ2-1; D not resolved. CDR3 length: 14 residues. Deletions cut 2 bases from V and 5 bases from J, with 10 bases between.

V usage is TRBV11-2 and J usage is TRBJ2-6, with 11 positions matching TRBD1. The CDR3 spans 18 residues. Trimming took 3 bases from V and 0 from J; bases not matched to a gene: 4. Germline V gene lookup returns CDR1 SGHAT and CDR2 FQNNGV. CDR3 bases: TGTGCCAGCAGCTTTGGACAGGGGGCGACCTCTGGGGCCAACGTCCTGACTTTC. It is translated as CASSFGQGATSGANVLTF.

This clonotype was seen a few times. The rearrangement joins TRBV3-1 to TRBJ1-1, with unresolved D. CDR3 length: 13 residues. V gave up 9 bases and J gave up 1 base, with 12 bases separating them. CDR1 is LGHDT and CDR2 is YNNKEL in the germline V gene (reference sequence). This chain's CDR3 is CARCLIQNTEAFF. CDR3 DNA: TGTGCCAGGTGTCTTATTCAGAACACTGAAGCTTTCTTT.

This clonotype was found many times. In DNA form, the CDR3 reads TGCGCCAGCAGTGCGGGAGTCCGGGAGACCCAGTACTTC. Its translation: CASSAGVRETQYF. The chain is built from TRBV10-1 and TRBJ2-5, with a possible D match to TRBD2 (6 bases). Trimming stripped 4 bases from V and 5 bases from J, with 11 bases between. The CDR3 is 13 residues long. Per germline, CDR1 WNHNN and CDR2 SYGVQD (reference sequence).

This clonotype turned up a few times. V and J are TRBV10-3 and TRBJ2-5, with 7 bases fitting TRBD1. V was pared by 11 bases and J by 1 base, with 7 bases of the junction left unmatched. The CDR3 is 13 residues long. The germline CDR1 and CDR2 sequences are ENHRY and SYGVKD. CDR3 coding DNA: TGTGCCGCCTCGGGACAGCCCCAAGAGACCCAGTACTTC. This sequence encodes CAASGQPQETQYF.

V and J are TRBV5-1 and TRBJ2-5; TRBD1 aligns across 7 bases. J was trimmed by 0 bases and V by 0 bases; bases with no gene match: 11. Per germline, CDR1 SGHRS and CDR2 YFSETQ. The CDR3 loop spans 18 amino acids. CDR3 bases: TGCGCCAGCAGCTTGGTGGGGCGGCAGGGGGTGTACCAAGAGACCCAGTACTTC. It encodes CASSLVGRQGVYQETQYF.